This T cell receptor (beta chain) was recovered during a study of neurological immune-mediated disorders. Every sequencing run gave over 180 million TCR-beta sequences, taken from 15-18 subjects. TCRdb re-analysed the 5' RACE reads in MiXCR, keeping a single row per CDR3 protein. Of about 18,000 distinct CDR3 sequences in the sample, roughly 15% were seen once. The CDR3 extends over 13 amino acids. Germline V lookup: CDR1 MDHEN, CDR2 SYDVKM. V lost 5 bases, J lost 5 bases, and 13 bases lay in between. CD4+ or CD8+ T cells at a count of about a million served as input for the sorted libraries. This clonotype was seen repeatedly, ten times or more.

This TCR derives from a woman aged 60-70 years with HTLV-1-associated myelopathy (HAM/TSP). V usage is TRBV28 and J usage is TRBJ2-7; D is ambiguous. The specimen was CD4+ T cells from blood. CDR3 nucleotides: TGTGCCAGCAGTGAGACTCATTCCGACGAGCAGTACTTC. This gives the protein CASSETHSDEQYF.